This record looks at one T cell receptor beta chain sequence and its context. From germline, CDR1 is SGHNT and CDR2 YENEEA. V lost 3 bases and J lost 4, with 10 bases in between. There are 13 residues in the CDR3. The data were taken from a study of blood T cell repertoires in COVID-19. Using immunoSEQ multiplex PCR, the repertoire was profiled, and TCRdb retains in-frame clones only, with some absent. This sample has tens of thousands of clones; roughly nine tenths occur once, and the top ten carry under 2%. The chain employs TRBV11-3 and TRBJ2-7; TRBD2 might be the D (6 bases). Material: peripheral blood. The clonotype originates from a woman in her 50s in a cohort sampled during active COVID-19. The CDR3 sequence is CASSFGTFYEQYF. The CDR3 nucleotides are TGTGCCAGCAGCTTTGGGACTTTTTACGAGCAGTACTTC.